Listed below are T cell receptor beta chains from one sample, sequenced in a study of T cell responses to AZD1222 COVID-19 vaccine. TCRdb keeps only in-frame clones here, not all; method: immunoSEQ multiplex PCR. The sample lists some 150,000 clones; about 92% were seen once. The sample was peripheral blood, taken 28 days after the second AZD1222 dose. These receptors all come from an adult who received the AZD1222 COVID-19 vaccine. Each CDR3 is given with its conserved first and last residue. Each record gives: V gene, CDR3 length, clone size, CDR3 protein. The size of a clone is reported for some rows only, either as once, few or many, or as a class for expanded clones.

>TRBV6-2/TRBV6-3|12|NA
CASSYVRDEQYF
>TRBV4-3|13|NA
CASSQDSRGEQFF
>TRBV11-2|17|NA
CASSLLAGGPNRPRQFF
>TRBV19|14|NA
CASRWGETNEKLFF
>TRBV12-3/TRBV12-4|13|NA
CASSRQGIGELFF
>TRBV4-1|14|NA
CASSQRGGNEKLFF
>TRBV2|12|NA
CASRGQNTEAFF
>TRBV5-4|16|NA
CASSWGIAGIQETQYF
>TRBV3-1/TRBV3-2|12|NA
CASSQGPGPRFF
>TRBV6-1|14|NA
CASSETGGADTQYF
>TRBV7-2|16|NA
CASSLVGRSKGETQYF
>TRBV19|15|NA
CASRQSGTGLYEQYF
>TRBV5-5|15|NA
CASSIGPLITTEAFF
>TRBV27|15|NA
CASSFPGQYTGELFF
>TRBV7-9|15|once
CASSLGTSGRDTQYF
>TRBV9|15|NA
CASSPSTGGHQPQHF
>TRBV28|16|NA
CASSLPTSGRGYEQFF
>TRBV6-2/TRBV6-3|14|NA
CASSRGQMNTEAFF
>TRBV29-1|13|NA
CSSGQNYNSPLHF
>TRBV6-6|14|NA
CASSLDRVYNEQFF
>TRBV2|15|NA
CASSEGAGVGNEQFF
>TRBV4-3|18|NA
CASSQEWDRGRGDYGYTF